The 24 T cell receptor beta chains in this list originate from one sample, sequenced in a study of regulatory T cells in long-lasting Graves disease. The time point here: newly diagnosed GD, antithyroid drugs for less than 3 months. Researchers made the TCR library from RNA that was extracted from PBMCs. Relying on iRepertoire HTBI primers and Arm-PCR of CDR3 regions, the team built TCR beta libraries. One entry per CDR3 protein results from TCRdb running MiXCR on the multiplex PCR reads. Of about 540,000 distinct CDR3 sequences detected, roughly 12% appear once; the ten largest clones hold more than 8.5%. These same records also appear under a second study, on T cells in Graves' hyperthyroidism and ophthalmopathy.

This specimen consisted of peripheral blood mononuclear cells (PBMCs), obtained at new diagnosis, from a patient treated with antithyroid drugs. The receptor set was obtained from a man aged 25 to 45 with Graves disease.

This clonotype has just a few counts. The chain carries TRBV27 and TRBJ1-4; D remains unclear. Trimming took off 6 bases at V and 3 bases at J, with 11 bases between the two ends. The length of the CDR3 is 14 residues. Germline CDR1 reads MNHEY; CDR2 reads SMNVEV (reference sequence). The CDR3 spells CASSPGPPNEKLFF. CDR3 DNA: TGTGCCAGCAGCCCCGGCCCCCCTAATGAAAAACTGTTTTTT.

This clonotype has at least ten counts. V gene TRBV12-3 or TRBV12-4 combines with J gene TRBJ2-2; 9 positions agree with TRBD1. V dropped 5 bases and J dropped 8; count of bases not matched to a gene: 6. This CDR3 has 14 amino acids. The CDR3 is CASSTTGGPGELFF. The CDR3 DNA sequence: TGTGCCAGCAGTACGACAGGGGGACCAGGGGAGCTGTTTTTT.

This clonotype was counted many times. CDR3 DNA: TGTGCCAGCAGCCCGTGGTCGCCGGGTATCCCTGATACGCAGTATTTT. Translation: CASSPWSPGIPDTQYF. The chain has TRBV11-2 and TRBJ2-3; D gene ambiguous. The CDR3 extends over 16 amino acids. The V and J ends lost 5 bases and 6 bases respectively, with 21 bases between them. Germline V gene data show CDR1 as SGHAT and CDR2 as FQNNGV.

In this sample, this clonotype turned up many times. CDR3 loop: CSVEVSRWDRGVGNTEAFF. The CDR3 DNA sequence: TGCAGCGTTGAAGTCAGTCGCTGGGACAGGGGGGTAGGGAACACTGAAGCTTTCTTT. This chain joins TRBV29-1 and TRBJ1-1, with 11 positions matching TRBD1. V was pared by 1 base and J by 1 base, with 14 bases of the junction left unmatched. Per germline, CDR1 SQVTM and CDR2 ANQGSEA. The CDR3 sequence is 19 residues long. Full variable domain (missing parts from reference TRBV29-1 and TRBJ1-1): SAVISQKPSRDICQRGTSLTIQCQVDSQVTMMFWYRQQPGQSLTLIATANQGSEATYESGFVIDKFPISRPNLTFSTLTVSNMSPEDSSIYLCSVEVSRWDRGVGNTEAFFGQGTRLTVV.

This clonotype has a count of ten or more. This chain joins TRBV5-1 and TRBJ1-1; possibly TRBD1 for D (6 bases). Trimming removed 1 base from V and 1 base from J, with 14 bases in between. This CDR3 has 16 amino acids. CDR1 and CDR2 (germline): SGHRS, YFSETQ. The chain's CDR3 is CASSLRGGGTNTEAFF. The CDR3 DNA reads TGCGCCAGCAGCTTGAGAGGGGGAGGGACGAACACTGAAGCTTTCTTT. The full variable domain, in which reference TRBV5-1 and TRBJ1-1 provide the parts outside the CDR3, is KAGVTQTPRYLIKTRGQQVTLSCSPISGHRSVSWYQQTPGQGLQFLFEYFSETQRNKGNFPGRFSGRQFSNSRSEMNVSTLELGDSALYLCASSLRGGGTNTEAFFGQGTRLTVV.

This clonotype was found many times. The chain carries TRBV5-1 and TRBJ1-1, with 8 bases identical to TRBD1. The V gene end was trimmed by 3 bases and the J gene end by 8 bases; junction bases not matched to a gene: 9. This CDR3 comprises 14 residues. From germline, CDR1 is SGHRS and CDR2 YFSETQ. CDR3 sequence reads: CASSSGTGPSEAFF. In DNA, the CDR3 is TGCGCCAGCAGCTCCGGGACAGGCCCCTCGGAAGCTTTCTTT.

This clonotype was observed at least ten times. The chain recombines TRBV20-1 with TRBJ1-5; 7 nucleotides align to TRBD1. There are 12 residues in the CDR3. Germline CDR1 DFQATT, CDR2 SNEGSKA (reference sequence). V dropped 5 bases and J dropped 7; count of bases not matched to a gene: 5. CDR3 in DNA: TGCAGTGCTGGTGGGACAGACCAGCCCCAGCATTTT. It specifies CSAGGTDQPQHF.

This clonotype was seen many times. DNA of the CDR3: TGTGCCACCAGGAATGGGGAGACCCAGTACTTC. This translates into CATRNGETQYF. The V gene is TRBV24-1, the J gene TRBJ2-5; D not resolved. Trimming removed 7 bases from V and 5 bases from J, with 7 bases in between. The germline V gene has CDR1 KGHDR and CDR2 SFDVKD. CDR3 size: 11 residues.

This clonotype was found many times. This rearrangement joins TRBV25-1 to TRBJ2-1; D is unclear. Per germline, CDR1 MGHDK and CDR2 SYGVNS. V lost 2 bases and J 5 bases, leaving 10 bases between the germline ends. The CDR3 spans 14 residues. CDR3 nucleotides: TGTGCCAGCAGTGAAGGGAAGGCGGACAATGAGCAGTTCTTC. Protein: CASSEGKADNEQFF.

This clonotype showed up many times. This chain uses TRBV6-5 with TRBJ1-1, with 8 bases identical to TRBD1. Per the germline V gene, CDR1 is MNHEY and CDR2 is SVGAGI. The V and J ends lost 2 bases and 5 bases, in that order; junction bases with no gene match: 7. The CDR3 runs to 15 residues. The chain's CDR3 is CASSYAGQGRTEAFF. DNA of the CDR3: TGTGCCAGCAGTTACGCCGGACAGGGAAGGACTGAAGCTTTCTTT.

V usage is TRBV4-1 and J usage is TRBJ2-5; TRBD2 matches at 9 bases. The CDR3 spans 13 residues. Trimming took 9 bases from V and 5 from J; bases not matched to a gene: 7. CDR1 and CDR2 (germline): MGHRA, YSYEKL. The CDR3 region is CASSGSSGETQYF. CDR3 sequence (DNA): TGCGCCAGTAGCGGGAGCTCGGGGGAGACCCAGTACTTC.

The rearrangement links TRBV7-6 to TRBJ2-3, with D perhaps being TRBD1 or TRBD2 (5 bases each). V was shortened by 3 bases and J by 1 base, with 11 bases between the two germline ends. CDR1 SGHVS and CDR2 FNYEAQ come from the germline V gene. The CDR3 length is 15 residues. The CDR3 nucleotides are TGTGCCAGCAGCTTCAGGGCGGGCGGCACAGATACGCAGTATTTT. Its translation is CASSFRAGGTDTQYF.

This clonotype was counted many times. The rearrangement uses TRBV20-1 and TRBJ2-3; TRBD1 aligns across 8 bases. From germline, CDR1 is DFQATT and CDR2 SNEGSKA (reference sequence). This CDR3 contains 16 residues. The trim removed 2 bases at V and 0 bases at J, leaving 7 bases unmatched. Here the CDR3 reads CSARTRQGSSTDTQYF. The CDR3 DNA reads as TGCAGTGCTAGAACCAGACAGGGGTCTAGCACAGATACGCAGTATTTT.

V and J are TRBV18 and TRBJ2-1; D may match TRBD1 or TRBD2 (5 bases each). Germline V CDR1 and CDR2: KGHSH, LQKENI. Trimming cost V 3 bases and J 2 bases, with 14 bases left between them. CDR3 length: 16 residues. CDR3 DNA sequence: TGTGCCAGCTCACCCCTAGATGGGGGACCCTACAATGAGCAGTTCTTC. This gives the protein CASSPLDGGPYNEQFF.

The chain combines TRBV5-5 with TRBJ1-4; D is undetermined. Trimming pared 3 bases from V and 17 bases from J, leaving 23 bases between. Germline V gene sequence: CDR1 SGHKS, CDR2 YYEKEE (reference sequence). The CDR3 is made up of 14 amino acids. Here the CDR3 DNA reads TGTGCCAGCAGCTCACAACCCCGTGGGGAGGCCTATTTTTTT. It translates to CASSSQPRGEAYFF.

In DNA, the CDR3 is TGCGCCAGCAGCATACTCCCCGGGAACACCGGGGAGCTGTTTTTT. The encoded protein is CASSILPGNTGELFF. The chain is built from TRBV5-1 and TRBJ2-2; D gene uncertain. The germline V gene encodes CDR1 SGHRS and CDR2 YFSETQ. This CDR3 region has 15 residues. V lost 4 bases and J lost 1, with 11 bases in between.

This clonotype was picked up many times. This rearrangement joins TRBV11-2 to TRBJ2-1, with 8 positions matching TRBD1. The CDR3 contains 13 residues. With V trimmed by 9 bases and J by 2 bases, 3 bases remained unmatched. Germline V CDR1 and CDR2: SGHAT, FQNNGV. The chain's CDR3 is CASNRGAYNEQFF. CDR3 nucleotide sequence: TGTGCCAGTAACAGGGGGGCCTACAATGAGCAGTTCTTC.

Ten or more counts support this clonotype. This chain connects TRBV30 to TRBJ2-7; no reliable D call. CDR1 is GTSNPN, CDR2 SVGIG, per germline (reference sequence). This CDR3 comprises 14 residues. With 3 bases removed from V and 0 bases from J, the gap between germline ends came to 12 bases. Here the CDR3 reads CAWRYPPDSYEQYF. DNA of the CDR3: TGTGCCTGGAGATATCCCCCGGACTCCTACGAGCAGTACTTC.

This clonotype has more than one count but fewer than ten. The chain joins TRBV14 to TRBJ1-6; 7 bases fit TRBD1. Germline CDR1 and CDR2: SGHDN and FVKESK. The CDR3 has 15 amino acids. The V and J ends lost 1 base and 6 bases, in that order; junction bases with no gene match: 3. CDR3 sequence reads: CASSQARGGNSPLHF. In DNA form, the CDR3 reads TGTGCCAGCAGCCAAGCCAGGGGGGGTAATTCACCCCTCCACTTT.

This clonotype showed up many times. This chain connects TRBV29-1 to TRBJ1-5; 9 bases match TRBD1. Unmatched junction bases numbered 6, after V lost 5 bases and J lost 10 bases. Germline assignment: CDR1 SQVTM and CDR2 ANQGSEA. This CDR3 is built from 12 residues. Here the CDR3 DNA reads TGCAGCGTTCTGACAGGGGGGACACCCCAGCATTTT. Amino acids: CSVLTGGTPQHF.

This clonotype was found a few times. The chain recombines TRBV5-1 with TRBJ1-2, with 9 bases fitting TRBD1. This CDR3 has 13 amino acids. Germline CDR1 SGHRS, CDR2 YFSETQ. V trimming: 4 bases; J trimming: 4 bases; junction bases outside the gene matches: 2. DNA for the CDR3: TGCGCCAGCAGCACGGGACAGGGCTATGGCTACACCTTC. Its protein is CASSTGQGYGYTF.

This clonotype was seen at least ten times. This chain connects TRBV27 to TRBJ2-3, with TRBD2 identical over 8 bases. Germline trimming cut 7 bases from V and 4 bases from J; bases unmatched to any gene: 4. The CDR3 runs to 13 residues. The germline V gene has CDR1 MNHEY and CDR2 SMNVEV (reference sequence). Here the CDR3 reads CASNGLAADTQYF. The CDR3 region has the DNA TGTGCCAGCAACGGACTAGCAGCAGATACGCAGTATTTT.

V is TRBV5-5 and J is TRBJ2-7, with TRBD2 matching over 7 bases. Trimming removed 5 bases from V and 6 bases from J; junction bases left unmatched: 17. Per the germline V gene, CDR1 is SGHKS and CDR2 is YYEKEE (reference sequence). CDR3 size: 16 residues. This CDR3 reads CASRGSGGGSPPEQYF. CDR3 in DNA: TGTGCCAGCAGAGGCTCTGGGGGAGGGTCCCCCCCCGAGCAGTACTTC.

This clonotype showed up just a few times. CDR3 DNA: TGCGCCAGCAGCTTGAGTCTAGCCGCAATCTACGAGCAGTACTTC. Its translation is CASSLSLAAIYEQYF. The gene calls are TRBV5-1 and TRBJ2-7, with a tentative D call TRBD2 (5 bases). V lost 1 base to trimming and J lost 3 bases, with 14 bases between them. The germline CDR1 and CDR2 sequences are SGHRS and YFSETQ. The CDR3 consists of 15 residues. Drawing the rest from reference TRBV5-1 and TRBJ2-7, the complete variable domain is KAGVTQTPRYLIKTRGQQVTLSCSPISGHRSVSWYQQTPGQGLQFLFEYFSETQRNKGNFPGRFSGRQFSNSRSEMNVSTLELGDSALYLCASSLSLAAIYEQYFGPGTRLTVT.